A single sample gave rise to the 17 T cell receptor beta chains below, sequenced in a study of cytomegalovirus exposure and HLA in healthy donors. 60 Vbeta and 13 Jbeta primers were used in PCR. Produced via immunoSEQ multiplex PCR; TCRdb's table is partial and in-frame only. The top ten hold about 1.7% of the sample, which has 120,000 or so clones, 75% to 90% seen once. Sequencing was performed on PBMCs. These receptors all stem from a man aged 40-50 years in good health and CMV-seronegative.

On this clone: This sample also contains other DNA sequences that code for the same CDR3. The rearrangement joins TRBV5-1 to TRBJ1-5; no definite D call. The CDR3 is 14 amino acids. Trimming took off 0 bases at V and 2 bases at J, with 6 bases between the two ends. The germline V gene has CDR1 SGHRS and CDR2 YFSETQ. Here the CDR3 DNA reads TGCGCCAGCAGCTTGGGAGGAGGCAATCAGCCCCAGCATTTT. This encodes CASSLGGGNQPQHF.

Only a few counts were recorded for this clone. The chain has TRBV7-8 and TRBJ1-5; D unclear. Trimming took off 1 base at V and 7 bases at J, with 14 bases between the two ends. CDR1 is SGHVS and CDR2 is FQNEAQ in the germline V gene. The CDR3 has 15 residues. CDR3 residues: CASSLDGRPRQPQHF. For the CDR3, the DNA is TGTGCCAGCAGCTTAGATGGGAGACCCCGGCAGCCCCAGCATTTT.

This clone was picked up one time. The chain joins TRBV9 to TRBJ1-2, with D tentatively TRBD1 (5 bases). Trimming took off 4 bases at V and 1 base at J, with 17 bases between the two ends. Germline V gene sequence: CDR1 SGDLS, CDR2 YYNGEE. This CDR3 is built from 16 residues. The CDR3 sequence is CASSITSGRFNYGYTF. CDR3 nucleotides: TGTGCCAGCAGCATTACCTCAGGGCGGTTTAACTATGGCTACACCTTC.

V is TRBV29-1 and J is TRBJ2-7; 8 nucleotides align to TRBD1. Unmatched junction bases numbered 6, after V lost 5 bases and J lost 3 bases. This CDR3 has 13 residues. Germline CDR1 is SQVTM and CDR2 is ANQGSEA. CDR3 loop: CSVTPGQGYEQYF. CDR3 bases: TGCAGCGTTACCCCCGGACAGGGCTACGAGCAGTACTTC.

This clone has a handful of counts. This sample includes further DNA sequences coding for the same CDR3. V gene TRBV5-8 combines with J gene TRBJ1-5; TRBD1 is a possible D gene (6 bases). Trimming shortened V by 3 bases and J by 0 bases, and 10 bases separated the two germline ends. The CDR3 consists of 15 residues. Germline assignment: CDR1 SGHTS and CDR2 YDEGEE. The CDR3 protein is CASSSGQYSNQPQHF. The CDR3 bases are TGTGCCAGCAGCTCAGGACAGTATAGCAATCAGCCCCAGCATTTT. Filled out from reference TRBV5-8 and TRBJ1-5, the complete variable domain reads EAGVTQSPTHLIKTRGQQATLRCSPISGHTSVYWYQQALGLGLQFLLWYDEGEERNRGNFPPRFSGRQFPNYSSELNVNALELEDSALYLCASSSGQYSNQPQHFGDGTRLSIL.

This rearrangement joins TRBV2 to TRBJ2-1; D unresolved. CDR3 size: 11 residues. Trimming removed 6 bases from V and 5 bases from J, with 5 bases in between. Per germline, CDR1 SNHLY and CDR2 FYNNEI. In nucleotides, the CDR3 is TGTGCCAGCAGCGAGAACAATGAGCAGTTCTTC. It translates to CASSENNEQFF.

The rearrangement joins TRBV11-1 to TRBJ1-6; 11 bases match TRBD1. The CDR3 totals 14 residues. Germline V CDR1 and CDR2: SGHAT, FQDESV (reference sequence). The J segment lost 9 bases and the V segment lost 5 bases, leaving 3 bases of the junction unmatched. CDR3 loop: CASSRDRGSSPLHF. For the CDR3, the DNA is TGTGCCAGCAGCCGGGACAGGGGGAGTTCACCCCTCCACTTT. The variable domain in full, with the rest retrieved from reference TRBV11-1 and TRBJ1-6, is EAEVAQSPRYKITEKSQAVAFWCDPISGHATLYWYRQILGQGPELLVQFQDESVVDDSQLPKDRFSAERLKGVDSTLKIQPAELGDSAMYLCASSRDRGSSPLHFGNGTRLTVT.

A few counts support this clone. The chain combines TRBV27 with TRBJ1-2; 8 bases map to TRBD1. CDR3 length equals 15 residues. Germline V lookup: CDR1 MNHEY, CDR2 SMNVEV (reference sequence). Trimming removed 2 bases from V and 5 bases from J; junction bases left unmatched: 7. The CDR3 is CASSLTVDRAYGYTF. The CDR3 nucleotides read TGTGCCAGCAGTTTAACTGTGGACAGGGCATATGGCTACACCTTC.

V and J are TRBV10-3 and TRBJ2-3; TRBD2 agrees at 7 bases. The V segment lost 2 bases and the J segment 0 bases; nucleotides outside the gene matches: 8. The CDR3 is 17 residues long. Germline CDR1 ENHRY, CDR2 SYGVKD. CDR3 nucleotide sequence: TGTGCCATCAGTGAGCCGGGACGGGACTATAGCACAGATACGCAGTATTTT. Amino acid sequence: CAISEPGRDYSTDTQYF.

The chain joins TRBV5-4 to TRBJ1-5; D perhaps matches TRBD1 (6 bases). V lost 9 bases and J lost 1, with 11 bases in between. The germline V gene encodes CDR1 SGHNT and CDR2 YYREEE (reference sequence). This CDR3 is built from 13 residues. The CDR3 sequence is CATARGSNQPQHF. The CDR3 bases are TGTGCCACCGCCAGGGGAAGCAATCAGCCCCAGCATTTT.

The J gene is TRBJ2-2, the V gene TRBV7-2; 8 bases map to TRBD1. This CDR3 contains 16 residues. Trimming took 5 bases from V and 3 from J; bases not matched to a gene: 8. Germline loops: CDR1 SGHTA, CDR2 FQGNSA. The CDR3 sequence is CASSRLTGADTGELFF. The DNA for the CDR3 is TGTGCCAGCAGCCGACTGACAGGGGCTGACACCGGGGAGCTGTTTTTT.

J is TRBJ1-1 and V is TRBV5-6, with D perhaps matching TRBD1 (6 bases). The CDR3 has 17 amino acids. The ends were cut back, 0 bases at V and 0 bases at J, with 15 bases in the middle. Germline V CDR1 and CDR2: SGHDT, YYEEEE. CDR3 in DNA: TGTGCCAGCAGCTTGGTTCTCGGCGGACAGATGAACACTGAAGCTTTCTTT. Its translation: CASSLVLGGQMNTEAFF.

CDR3 region: CASSSRTAGNTIYF. In DNA, the CDR3 is TGTGCCAGCAGCTCACGGACAGCTGGAAACACCATATATTTT. This rearrangement joins TRBV5-4 to TRBJ1-3; a weak D match, TRBD1 (6 bases). Germline assignment: CDR1 SGHNT and CDR2 YYREEE (reference sequence). CDR3 length equals 14 residues. Trimming stripped 3 bases from V and 2 bases from J, with 9 bases between.

This chain uses TRBV19 with TRBJ1-5; 9 nucleotides align to TRBD1. Germline CDR1 reads LNHDA; CDR2 reads SQIVND (reference sequence). V dropped 4 bases and J dropped 0; count of bases not matched to a gene: 1. This CDR3 contains 15 residues. The CDR3 nucleotides read TGTGCCAGTAGTAAGACAGGGGGTAGCAATCAGCCCCAGCATTTT. This codes for CASSKTGGSNQPQHF. The full variable domain, its missing parts supplied by reference TRBV19 and TRBJ1-5, is DGGITQSPKYLFRKEGQNVTLSCEQNLNHDAMYWYRQDPGQGLRLIYYSQIVNDFQKGDIAEGYSVSREKKESFPLTVTSAQKNPTAFYLCASSKTGGSNQPQHFGDGTRLSIL.

The gene calls are TRBV19 and TRBJ2-7, with a weak D call TRBD2 (7 bases). This CDR3 has 13 amino acids. Trimming took 6 bases from V and 4 from J, leaving 13 bases between them. Germline CDR1 LNHDA, CDR2 SQIVND (reference sequence). This CDR3 reads CASRRAGAYEQYF. DNA for the CDR3: TGTGCCAGTAGAAGGGCGGGGGCTTACGAGCAGTACTTC.

This chain uses TRBV6-5 with TRBJ1-1, with 8 bases fitting TRBD1. The CDR3 contains 13 residues. The V gene end was trimmed by 4 bases and the J gene end by 8 bases; junction bases not matched to a gene: 6. Germline CDR1 and CDR2: MNHEY and SVGAGI. For the CDR3, the DNA is TGTGCCAGCAGTTTCGACAGGGGCTTAGAAGCTTTCTTT. Translation gives CASSFDRGLEAFF.

This CDR3 reads CASSYTGGSVSEKLFF. The CDR3, as DNA: TGTGCCAGCAGTTACACAGGGGGCTCCGTGAGCGAAAAACTGTTTTTT. The V and J genes are TRBV6-5 and TRBJ1-4, with 9 bases fitting TRBD1. V lost 2 bases, J lost 8 bases, and 9 bases stayed unmatched. This CDR3 has 16 residues. Looked up from germline, CDR1 is MNHEY and CDR2 is SVGAGI.